This TCR beta chain derives from a study of CD8 T cells in ankylosing spondylitis. Study observations and caveats: Seemingly distinctive of ankylosing spondylitis blood was a TCR beta motif formed by eight highly homologous variants. Earlier authors reported some of these motif variants in reactive arthritis synovial fluid and blood.

CDR1 is SGHRS and CDR2 is YFSETQ in the germline V gene. After removal of 4 bases from V and 5 bases from J, the junction contained 10 bases not matched to a gene. This CDR3 is 15 amino acids long. As concerns this clonotype: As yet, its antigen is unknown.

MiXCR, run by TCRdb on the 5' RACE reads, gives a single entry per CDR3 protein. The sample has about 400,000 distinct CDR3 sequences; roughly 20% are singletons. The chain joins TRBV5-1 to TRBJ2-5; 8 bases align to TRBD1. The TCR comes from a male donor with ankylosing spondylitis or in good health (not recorded which). The specimen was blood, either unsorted or a sorted T cell fraction (not recorded which). The CDR3 DNA reads as TGCGCCAGCAGCGACCCGACAGGGGCAGAGGAGACCCAGTACTTC. Its translation: CASSDPTGAEETQYF.